This T cell receptor (beta chain) is from a study of OX40 agonist ivuxolimab in advanced cancers. The method was immunoSEQ multiplex PCR; TCRdb's version includes in-frame clones alone and lacks a portion of them. This table holds about 72,000 clones, nearly 90% found once. Trimming left V 4 bases short and J 6 bases short, with 9 bases between. This CDR3 is 13 amino acids long. The germline V gene has CDR1 LGHNA and CDR2 YNFKEQ. This clonotype originated in an adult with an advanced solid tumor such as melanoma, head and neck, liver or kidney cancer. The chain joins TRBV4-2 to TRBJ1-4; tentatively, D is TRBD1 (5 bases). The sample consisted of CD4+ or CD8+ T cells sorted from blood, taken in a trial of the OX40 agonist ivuxolimab. The DNA for the CDR3 is TGTGCCAGCAGCCTCGGGACGGATGAAAAACTGTTTTTT. Its translation: CASSLGTDEKLFF.